There are a few counts of the clone carrying this T cell receptor (beta chain). What it recognizes is unknown. This sample was taken from a study of spatial heterogeneity in lung cancer. For the study at large: TCR transcript counts in tumor regions correlated strongly with a T cell module score from matched bulk RNA-seq.

TCRdb fed the 5' RACE reads into MiXCR, producing one record per CDR3 protein. The profile covers some 13,000 distinct CDR3 sequences, with under 4% appearing a single time and 8% to 9% taken by the ten largest. Points from the study as a whole: Tumor T cells had an estimated coverage that came to around 6.5% for alpha chains and more than 11% for beta chains. Counts of expanded alpha and beta TCRs within tumors tracked the tumor nonsynonymous mutation count.

The sample's time point: sample taken at primary tumor resection. The receptor was isolated from a male donor with early-stage non-small cell lung cancer. This specimen consisted of lung tumor tissue, obtained at surgery.

CDR3 protein: CASSPVRGAQYF. For the CDR3, the DNA is TGTGCCAGCAGTCCTGTTCGAGGCGCGCAGTATTTT. This rearrangement joins TRBV2 to TRBJ2-3, with D unclear. The germline V gene encodes CDR1 SNHLY and CDR2 FYNNEI. The CDR3 covers 12 residues. With 5 bases removed from V and 10 bases from J, the gap between germline ends came to 13 bases. Filled out from reference TRBV2 and TRBJ2-3, the complete variable domain reads EPEVTQTPSHQVTQMGQEVILRCVPISNHLYFYWYRQILGQKVEFLVSFYNNEISEKSEIFDDQFSVERPDGSNFTLKIRSTKLEDSAMYFCASSPVRGAQYFGPGTRLTVL.